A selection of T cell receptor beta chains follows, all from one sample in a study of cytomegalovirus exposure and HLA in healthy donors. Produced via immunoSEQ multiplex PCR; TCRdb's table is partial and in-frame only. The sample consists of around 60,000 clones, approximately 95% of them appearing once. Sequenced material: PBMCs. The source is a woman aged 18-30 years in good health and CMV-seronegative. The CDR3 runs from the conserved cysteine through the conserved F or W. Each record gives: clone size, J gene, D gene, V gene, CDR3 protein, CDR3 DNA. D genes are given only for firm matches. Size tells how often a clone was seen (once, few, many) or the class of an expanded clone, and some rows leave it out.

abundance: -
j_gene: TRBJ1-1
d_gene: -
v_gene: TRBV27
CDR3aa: CASSPTPGLENTEAFF
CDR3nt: TGTGCCAGCAGCCCGACCCCGGGACTCGAGAACACTGAAGCTTTCTTT

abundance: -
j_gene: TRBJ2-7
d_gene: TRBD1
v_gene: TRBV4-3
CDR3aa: CASSQEGQGSTYEQYF
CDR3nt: TGCGCCAGCAGCCAAGAGGGACAGGGGTCGACCTACGAGCAGTACTTC

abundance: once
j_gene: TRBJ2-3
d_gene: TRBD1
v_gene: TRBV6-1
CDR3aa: CASSRDRVVDTQYF
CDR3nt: TGTGCCAGCAGCCGGGACAGGGTGGTAGATACGCAGTATTTT

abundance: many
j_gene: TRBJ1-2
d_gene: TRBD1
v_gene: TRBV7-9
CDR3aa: CASSSQGAVGYTF
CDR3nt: TGTGCCAGCAGCTCCCAGGGGGCTGTGGGCTACACCTTC

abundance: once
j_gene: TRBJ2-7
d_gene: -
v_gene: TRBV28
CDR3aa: CASTGLIGDEQYF
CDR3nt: TGTGCCAGCACAGGACTCATCGGGGACGAGCAGTACTTC

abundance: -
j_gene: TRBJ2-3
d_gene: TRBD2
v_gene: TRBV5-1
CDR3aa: CASSSGLAGGTDTQYF
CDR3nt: TGCGCCAGCAGCTCCGGACTAGCGGGGGGCACAGATACGCAGTATTTT

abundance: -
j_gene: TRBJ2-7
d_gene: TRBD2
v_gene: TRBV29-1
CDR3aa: CSVDGAGGTYEQYF
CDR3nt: TGCAGCGTTGATGGCGCGGGGGGGACCTACGAGCAGTACTTC

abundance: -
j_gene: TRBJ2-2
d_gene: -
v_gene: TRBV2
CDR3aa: CASSEQGFGTGELFF
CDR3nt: TGTGCCAGCAGTGAACAGGGTTTCGGTACCGGGGAGCTGTTTTTT

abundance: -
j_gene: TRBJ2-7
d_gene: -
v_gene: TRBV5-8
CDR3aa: CASSLFTYEQYF
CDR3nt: TGTGCCAGCAGCTTGTTCACCTACGAGCAGTACTTC

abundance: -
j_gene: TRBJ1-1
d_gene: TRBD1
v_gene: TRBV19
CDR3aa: CASSKGTGVNTEAFF
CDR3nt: TGTGCCAGTAGTAAAGGGACAGGTGTGAACACTGAAGCTTTCTTT

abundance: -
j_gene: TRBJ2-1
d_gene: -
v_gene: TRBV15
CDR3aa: CATSRDMTSSYNEQFF
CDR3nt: TGTGCCACCAGCAGAGATATGACTAGCTCCTACAATGAGCAGTTCTTC

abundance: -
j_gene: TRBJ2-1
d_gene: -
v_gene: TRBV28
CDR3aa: CASSLTGNEQFF
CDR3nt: TGTGCCAGCAGTTTAACGGGCAATGAGCAGTTCTTC

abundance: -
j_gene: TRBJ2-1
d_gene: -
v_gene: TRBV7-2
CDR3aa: CASSPGGGGQYNEQFF
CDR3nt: TGTGCCAGCAGCCCCGGGGGCGGGGGTCAGTACAATGAGCAGTTCTTC

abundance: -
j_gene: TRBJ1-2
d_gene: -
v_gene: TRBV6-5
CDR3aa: CASSPRREGYYGYTF
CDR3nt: TGTGCCAGCAGCCCCCGGCGGGAAGGCTACTATGGCTACACCTTC

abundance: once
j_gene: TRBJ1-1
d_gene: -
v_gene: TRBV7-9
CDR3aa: CANGWTEAFF
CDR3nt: TGTGCCAACGGGTGGACTGAAGCTTTCTTT

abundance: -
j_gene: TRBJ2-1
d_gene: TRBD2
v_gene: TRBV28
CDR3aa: CASRAGGVSSYNEQFF
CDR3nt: TGTGCCAGCAGGGCGGGAGGGGTCTCCTCCTACAATGAGCAGTTCTTC

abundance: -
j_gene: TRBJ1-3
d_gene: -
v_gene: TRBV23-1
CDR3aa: CASRRAGRTCSGNTIYF
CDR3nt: TGCGCCAGCAGGCGGGCCGGACGGACGTGCTCTGGAAACACCATATATTTT